This T cell receptor beta chain was sequenced during a study of T cell responses to AZD1222 COVID-19 vaccine. Sequenced by immunoSEQ multiplex PCR; TCRdb stores in-frame clones only, minus some. The sample includes approximately 50,000 clones, about 86% of them seen just once. Pooling of second doses given at about 4 or about 12 weeks was done. This clone is a singleton in its sample. Antigen specificity is unknown. Per the germline V gene, CDR1 is GTSNPN and CDR2 is SVGIG (reference sequence). The CDR3 is 15 residues long. V was cut by 0 bases and J by 4 bases, with 16 bases left in between. Broader study findings: It was only a handful of AZD1222 recipients who were seropositive at baseline. Repertoires were collected only later (after the peak T cell response had occurred).

This chain links TRBV30 with TRBJ2-7; maybe TRBD1 (6 bases). The specimen was peripheral blood, collected 28 days after the second AZD1222 dose. This clonotype was obtained from an adult who received the AZD1222 COVID-19 vaccine. This chain's CDR3 is CAWSVPARGKYEQYF. The CDR3 coding sequence is TGTGCCTGGAGTGTACCTGCTAGGGGGAAATACGAGCAGTACTTC. Full variable domain (missing parts from reference TRBV30 and TRBJ2-7): SQTIHQWPATLVQPVGSPLSLECTVEGTSNPNLYWYRQAAGRGLQLLFYSVGIGQISSEVPQNLSASRPQDRQFILSSKKLLLSDSGFYLCAWSVPARGKYEQYFGPGTRLTVT.